This T cell receptor beta chain was sequenced in a study of cytomegalovirus exposure and HLA in healthy donors (dated by TCRdb to the late 2010s). About the full investigation: The 666 repertoires of the first cohort and the roughly 110 validation repertoires were produced on the same platform, according to a later analysis. The study aimed to test whether cataloging public T cell receptors could reveal signatures of past pathogen exposure. In addition to the first cohort of 666 subjects, a separate validation cohort of approximately 130 different subjects was used. To predict cytomegalovirus infection status, the study combined high-throughput TCR immunosequencing, statistical association of individual TCRs with disease status, and machine learning. The full study reports these points: Three of the identified cytomegalovirus-associated TCR beta chains were confirmed in vitro to be specific for cytomegalovirus antigens. Most TCR sequences were seen in very few donors, while some public TCRs were found in many individuals. Of the cluster scores, around 95% were above 0 in a later analysis, which found that TCRs clustered in the first cohort also tended to co-occur in the 120 or so validation repertoires. The classifier was reported to diagnose cytomegalovirus status with high specificity and sensitivity in both the original cohort and the validation cohort. The authors suggested that the approach could potentially be extended to other disease states and immunological phenotypes. A later analysis lacked HLA typing for the validation cohort, so it scored co-occurrence in that cohort across all 110 or so repertoires. The study gave a list of 150 to 200 TCR beta chains associated with cytomegalovirus.

Donors formed part of the validation cohort, which comprised about 130 subjects and was distinct from the first cohort of 666 subjects. To note about this clone: There is no known antigen for this receptor. Qualities for individual bases were not recorded, and no much larger clone is one base off.

Libraries were prepared through the immunoSEQ multiplex PCR assay. The study's own analysis went as follows. A statistical classification framework was built to diagnose cytomegalovirus status from the catalog of TCR beta chain sequences. TCRdb limited this immuneACCESS table to in-frame rearrangements with V and J called. A share of clones is missing; checked studies link under half to unresolved V genes, and the rest is unexplained. The V and J calls and clone size are taken from that table; D and trimming were inferred from the DNA. Within this sample are 120,000 to 150,000 clones, with 80% to 90% of them counted one time only. The top ten hold approximately 3% of the sample. Cut back by 3 bases and 0 bases, the V and J ends lie 18 bases apart. According to the germline V gene (reference sequence), CDR1 reads SGHNT and CDR2 reads YYREEE. The CDR3 numbers 17 residues from cysteine through phenylalanine. Only the CDR3 DNA is retained, 51 bases long and in frame from the first base.

The sequenced material came from PBMCs. Here the chain combines TRBV5-4 and TRBJ1-1; TRBD1 might be the D gene, on 5 matching bases. This TCR was sampled from a man aged 18 to 29 in good health and CMV-seronegative. The DNA sequence is TGTGCCAGCAGCTCCGGGAGGGGCAGCAGGATGAACACTGAAGCTTTCTTT. The encoded protein is CASSSGRGSRMNTEAFF.